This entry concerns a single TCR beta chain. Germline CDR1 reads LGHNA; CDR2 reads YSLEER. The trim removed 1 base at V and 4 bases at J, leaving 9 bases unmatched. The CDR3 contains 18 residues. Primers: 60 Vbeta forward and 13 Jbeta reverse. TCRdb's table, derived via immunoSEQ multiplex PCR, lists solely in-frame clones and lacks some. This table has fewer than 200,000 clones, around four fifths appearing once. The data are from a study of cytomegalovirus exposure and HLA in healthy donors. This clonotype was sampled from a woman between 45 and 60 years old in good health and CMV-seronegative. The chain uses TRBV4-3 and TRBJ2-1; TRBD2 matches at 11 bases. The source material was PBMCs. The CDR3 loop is CASSQGLGLAGEYNEQFF. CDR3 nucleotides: TGCGCCAGCAGCCAAGGACTCGGACTAGCGGGCGAATACAATGAGCAGTTCTTC.